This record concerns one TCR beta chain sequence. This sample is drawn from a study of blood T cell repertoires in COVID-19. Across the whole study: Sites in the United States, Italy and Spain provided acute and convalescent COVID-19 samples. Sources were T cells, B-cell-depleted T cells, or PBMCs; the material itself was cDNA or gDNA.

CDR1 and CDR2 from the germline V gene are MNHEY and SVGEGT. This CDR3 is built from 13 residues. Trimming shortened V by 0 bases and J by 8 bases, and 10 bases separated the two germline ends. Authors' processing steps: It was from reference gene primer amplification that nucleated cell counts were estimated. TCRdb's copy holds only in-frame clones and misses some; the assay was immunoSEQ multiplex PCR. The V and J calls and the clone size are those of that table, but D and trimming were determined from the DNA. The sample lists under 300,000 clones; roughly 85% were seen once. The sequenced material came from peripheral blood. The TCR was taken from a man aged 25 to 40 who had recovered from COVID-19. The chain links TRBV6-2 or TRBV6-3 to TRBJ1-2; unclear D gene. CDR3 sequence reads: CASSYSRVGGYTF. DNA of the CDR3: TGTGCCAGCAGTTACTCCCGGGTTGGCGGCTACACCTTC.